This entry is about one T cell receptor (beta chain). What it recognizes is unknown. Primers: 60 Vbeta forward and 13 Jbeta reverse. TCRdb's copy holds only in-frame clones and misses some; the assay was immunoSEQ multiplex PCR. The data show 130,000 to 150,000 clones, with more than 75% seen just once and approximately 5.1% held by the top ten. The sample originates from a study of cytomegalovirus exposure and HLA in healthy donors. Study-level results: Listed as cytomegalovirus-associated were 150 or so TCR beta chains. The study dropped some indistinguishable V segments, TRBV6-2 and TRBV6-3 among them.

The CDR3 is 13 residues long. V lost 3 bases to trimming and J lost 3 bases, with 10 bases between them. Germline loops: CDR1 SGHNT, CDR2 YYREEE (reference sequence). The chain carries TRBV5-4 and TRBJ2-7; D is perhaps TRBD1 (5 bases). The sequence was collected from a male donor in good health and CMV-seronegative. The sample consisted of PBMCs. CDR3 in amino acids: CASSSDSRYEQYF. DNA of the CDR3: TGTGCCAGCAGCTCCGACAGCCGCTACGAGCAGTACTTC.